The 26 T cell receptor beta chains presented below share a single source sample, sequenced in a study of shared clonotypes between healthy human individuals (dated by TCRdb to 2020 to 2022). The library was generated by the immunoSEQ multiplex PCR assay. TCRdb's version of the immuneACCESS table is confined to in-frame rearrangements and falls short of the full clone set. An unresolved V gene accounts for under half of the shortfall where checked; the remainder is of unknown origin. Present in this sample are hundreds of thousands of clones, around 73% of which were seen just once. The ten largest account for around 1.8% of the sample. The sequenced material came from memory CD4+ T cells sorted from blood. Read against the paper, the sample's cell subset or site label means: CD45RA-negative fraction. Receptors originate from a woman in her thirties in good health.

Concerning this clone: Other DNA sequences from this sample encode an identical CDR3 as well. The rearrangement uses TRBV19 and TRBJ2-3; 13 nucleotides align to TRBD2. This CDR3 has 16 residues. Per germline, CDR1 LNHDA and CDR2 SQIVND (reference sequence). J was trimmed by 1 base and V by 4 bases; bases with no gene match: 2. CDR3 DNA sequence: TGTGCCAGTAGTAGAGGACTAGCGGGGGGCACAGATACGCAGTATTTT. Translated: CASSRGLAGGTDTQYF.

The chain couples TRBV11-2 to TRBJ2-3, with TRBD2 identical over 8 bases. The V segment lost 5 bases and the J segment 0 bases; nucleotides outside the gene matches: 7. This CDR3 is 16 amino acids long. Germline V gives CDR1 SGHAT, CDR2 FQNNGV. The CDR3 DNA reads TGTGCCAGCAGCAGCGCGGGACTAGTGAGCACAGATACGCAGTATTTT. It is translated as CASSSAGLVSTDTQYF. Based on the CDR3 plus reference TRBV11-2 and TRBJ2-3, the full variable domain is EAGVAQSPRYKIIEKRQSVAFWCNPISGHATLYWYQQILGQGPKLLIQFQNNGVVDDSQLPKDRFSAERLKGVDSTLKIQPAKLEDSAVYLCASSSAGLVSTDTQYFGPGTRLTVL.

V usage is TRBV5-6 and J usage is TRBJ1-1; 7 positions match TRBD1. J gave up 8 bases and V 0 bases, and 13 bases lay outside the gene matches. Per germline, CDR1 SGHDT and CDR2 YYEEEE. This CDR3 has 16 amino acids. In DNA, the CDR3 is TGTGCCAGCAGCTTGGGGTCCTCCGGGACAGCCAGAGAAGCTTTCTTT. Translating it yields CASSLGSSGTAREAFF.

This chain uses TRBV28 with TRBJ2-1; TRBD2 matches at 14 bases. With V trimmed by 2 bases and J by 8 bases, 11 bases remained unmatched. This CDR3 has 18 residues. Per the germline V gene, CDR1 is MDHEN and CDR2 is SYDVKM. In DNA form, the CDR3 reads TGTGCCAGCAGTTTAGAACGACTAGCGGGAGGGCCACGGCATGAGCAGTTCTTC. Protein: CASSLERLAGGPRHEQFF.

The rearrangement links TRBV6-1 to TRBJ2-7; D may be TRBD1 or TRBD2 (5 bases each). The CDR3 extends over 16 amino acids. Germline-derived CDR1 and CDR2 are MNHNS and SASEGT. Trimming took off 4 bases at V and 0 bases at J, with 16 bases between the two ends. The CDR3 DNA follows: TGTGCCAGCAGTGGCACGTTCGGGGCCGTCTCCTACGAGCAGTACTTC. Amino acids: CASSGTFGAVSYEQYF.

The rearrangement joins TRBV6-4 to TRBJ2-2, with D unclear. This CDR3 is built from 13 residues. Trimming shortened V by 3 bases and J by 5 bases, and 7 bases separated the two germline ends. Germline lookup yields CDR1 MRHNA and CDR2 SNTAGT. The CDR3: CASSERPTGELFF. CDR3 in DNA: TGTGCCAGCAGTGAACGTCCTACCGGGGAGCTGTTTTTT.

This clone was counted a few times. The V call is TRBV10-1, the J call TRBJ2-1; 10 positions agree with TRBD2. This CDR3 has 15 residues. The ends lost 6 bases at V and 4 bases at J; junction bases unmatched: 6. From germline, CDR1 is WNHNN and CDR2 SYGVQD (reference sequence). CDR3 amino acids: CASSARTSGYNEQFF. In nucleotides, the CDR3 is TGCGCCAGCAGCGCCCGGACTAGCGGATACAATGAGCAGTTCTTC.

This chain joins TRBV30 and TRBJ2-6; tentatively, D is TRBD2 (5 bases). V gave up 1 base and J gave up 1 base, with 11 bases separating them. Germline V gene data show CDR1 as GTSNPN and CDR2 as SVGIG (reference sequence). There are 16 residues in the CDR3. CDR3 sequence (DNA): TGTGCCTGGAGTGCGGGGTATCTTTCTGGGGCCAACGTCCTGACTTTC. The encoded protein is CAWSAGYLSGANVLTF.

CDR3 DNA: TGTGCCACCAGCAGACAACAGGGGGCCTCCTACGAGCAGTACTTC. This gives the protein CATSRQQGASYEQYF. This rearrangement joins TRBV15 to TRBJ2-7, with 9 bases fitting TRBD1. The CDR3 has 15 amino acids. Unmatched junction bases numbered 2, after V lost 2 bases and J lost 0 bases. Germline-derived CDR1 and CDR2 are LNHNV and YYDKDF (reference sequence). The full variable domain, rest sourced from reference TRBV15 and TRBJ2-7, is DAMVIQNPRYQVTQFGKPVTLSCSQTLNHNVMYWYQQKSSQAPKLLFHYYDKDFNNEADTPDNFQSRRPNTSFCFLDIRSPGLGDTAMYLCATSRQQGASYEQYFGPGTRLTVT.

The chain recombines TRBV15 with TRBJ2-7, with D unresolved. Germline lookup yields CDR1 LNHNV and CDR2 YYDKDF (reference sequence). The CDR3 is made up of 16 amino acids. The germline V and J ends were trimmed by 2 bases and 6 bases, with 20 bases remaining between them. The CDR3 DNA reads TGTGCCACCAGCAGAACTACCACCCTCGCCCCGCTCGAGCAGTACTTC. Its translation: CATSRTTTLAPLEQYF.

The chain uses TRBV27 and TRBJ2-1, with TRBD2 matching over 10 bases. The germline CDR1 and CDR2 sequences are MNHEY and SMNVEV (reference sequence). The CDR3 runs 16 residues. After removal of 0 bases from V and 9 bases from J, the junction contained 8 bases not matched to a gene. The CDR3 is CASSLSRLAGVLEQFF. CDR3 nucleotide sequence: TGTGCCAGCAGTTTATCTCGTCTAGCGGGAGTTCTTGAGCAGTTCTTC.

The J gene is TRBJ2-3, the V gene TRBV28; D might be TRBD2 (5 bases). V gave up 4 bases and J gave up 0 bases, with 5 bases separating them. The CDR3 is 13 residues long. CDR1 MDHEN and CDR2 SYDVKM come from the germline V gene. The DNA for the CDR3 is TGTGCCAGCAGTTGGACTAGCACAGATACGCAGTATTTT. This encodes CASSWTSTDTQYF.

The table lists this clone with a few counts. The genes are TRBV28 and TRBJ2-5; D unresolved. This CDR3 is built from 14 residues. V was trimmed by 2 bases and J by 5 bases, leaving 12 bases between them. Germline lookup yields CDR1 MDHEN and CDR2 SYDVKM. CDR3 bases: TGTGCCAGCAGTTTAGTTGCCCCCACGGAGACCCAGTACTTC. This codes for CASSLVAPTETQYF.

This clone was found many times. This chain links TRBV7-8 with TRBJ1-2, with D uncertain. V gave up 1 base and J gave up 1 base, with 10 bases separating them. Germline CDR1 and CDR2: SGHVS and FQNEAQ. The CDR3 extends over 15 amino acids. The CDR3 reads CASSLESGNNYGYTF. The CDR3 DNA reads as TGTGCCAGCAGCTTAGAGTCGGGCAATAACTATGGCTACACCTTC. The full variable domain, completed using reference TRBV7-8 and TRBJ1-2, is GAGVSQSPRYKVAKRGQDVALRCDPISGHVSLFWYQQALGQGPEFLTYFQNEAQLDKSGLPSDRFFAERPEGSVSTLKIQRTQQEDSAVYLCASSLESGNNYGYTFGSGTRLTVV.

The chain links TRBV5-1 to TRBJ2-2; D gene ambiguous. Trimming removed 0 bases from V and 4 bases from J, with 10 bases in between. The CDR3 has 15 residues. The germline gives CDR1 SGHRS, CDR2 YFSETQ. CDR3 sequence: CASSLGTDGTGELFF. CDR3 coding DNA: TGCGCCAGCAGCTTGGGAACTGATGGCACCGGGGAGCTGTTTTTT.

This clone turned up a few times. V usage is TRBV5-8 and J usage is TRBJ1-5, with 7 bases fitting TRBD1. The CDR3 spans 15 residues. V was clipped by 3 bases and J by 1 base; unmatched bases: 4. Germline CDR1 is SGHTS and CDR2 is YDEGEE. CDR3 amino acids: CASSWRQGSNQPQHF. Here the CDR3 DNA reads TGTGCCAGCAGCTGGCGACAGGGAAGCAATCAGCCCCAGCATTTT.

CDR3 bases: TGTGCCAGCAGGAGGTGGGACACAGATACGCAGTATTTT. Translated: CASRRWDTDTQYF. V is TRBV2 and J is TRBJ2-3, with D unresolved. The CDR3 contains 13 residues. With 6 bases removed from V and 2 bases from J, the gap between germline ends came to 9 bases. Germline values: CDR1 SNHLY, CDR2 FYNNEI.

CDR3 region: CASSLSASAYNEQFF. As DNA, the CDR3 is TGTGCCAGCAGCTTGAGTGCTAGCGCCTACAATGAGCAGTTCTTC. V is TRBV5-4 and J is TRBJ2-1; weak D call: TRBD2 (6 bases). Trimming pared 1 base from V and 2 bases from J, leaving 10 bases between. Germline V lookup: CDR1 SGHNT, CDR2 YYREEE (reference sequence). CDR3 length: 15 amino acids.

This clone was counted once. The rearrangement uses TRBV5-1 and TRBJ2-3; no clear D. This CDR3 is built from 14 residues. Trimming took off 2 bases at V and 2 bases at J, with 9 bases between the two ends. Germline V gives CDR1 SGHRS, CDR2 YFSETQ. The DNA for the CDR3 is TGCGCCAGCAGCTTACAGCCAGACACAGATACGCAGTATTTT. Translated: CASSLQPDTDTQYF.

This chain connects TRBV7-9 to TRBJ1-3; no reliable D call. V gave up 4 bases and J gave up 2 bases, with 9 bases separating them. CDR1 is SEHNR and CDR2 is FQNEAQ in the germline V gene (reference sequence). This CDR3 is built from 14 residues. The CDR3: CASSSTRTGNTIYF. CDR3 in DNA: TGTGCCAGCAGCTCGACCAGGACTGGAAACACCATATATTTT.

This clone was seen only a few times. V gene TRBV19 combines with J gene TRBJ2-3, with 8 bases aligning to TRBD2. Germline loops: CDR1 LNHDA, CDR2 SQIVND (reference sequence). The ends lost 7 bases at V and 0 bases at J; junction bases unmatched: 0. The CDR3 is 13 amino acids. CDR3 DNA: TGTGCCAGTACTAGCGGGAGCACAGATACGCAGTATTTT. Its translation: CASTSGSTDTQYF.

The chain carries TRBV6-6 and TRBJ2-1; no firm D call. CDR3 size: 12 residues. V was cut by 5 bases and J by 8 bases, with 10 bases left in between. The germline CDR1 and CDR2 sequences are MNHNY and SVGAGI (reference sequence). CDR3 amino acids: CASSNLVHEQFF. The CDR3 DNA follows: TGTGCCAGCAGTAACCTAGTCCATGAGCAGTTCTTC.

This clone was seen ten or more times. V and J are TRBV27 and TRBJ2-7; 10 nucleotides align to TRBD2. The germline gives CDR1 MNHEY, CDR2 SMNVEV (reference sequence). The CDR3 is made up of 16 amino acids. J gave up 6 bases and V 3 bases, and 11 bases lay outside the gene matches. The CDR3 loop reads CASSFGLAGASFEQYF. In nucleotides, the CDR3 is TGTGCCAGCAGTTTTGGGCTAGCGGGGGCCTCTTTCGAGCAGTACTTC.

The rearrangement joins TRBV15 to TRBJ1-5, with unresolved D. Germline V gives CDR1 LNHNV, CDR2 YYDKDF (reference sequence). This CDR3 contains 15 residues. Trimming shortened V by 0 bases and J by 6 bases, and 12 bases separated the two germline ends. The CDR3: CATSRDPGVGQPQHF. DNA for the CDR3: TGTGCCACCAGCAGAGATCCTGGGGTGGGTCAGCCCCAGCATTTT.

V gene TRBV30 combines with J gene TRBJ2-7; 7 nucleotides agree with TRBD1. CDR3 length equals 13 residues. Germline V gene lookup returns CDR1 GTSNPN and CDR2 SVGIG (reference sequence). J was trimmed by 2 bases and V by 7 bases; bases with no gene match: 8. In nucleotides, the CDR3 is TGTGCCTTGAGGCCGGGACAGACCTACGAGCAGTACTTC. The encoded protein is CALRPGQTYEQYF. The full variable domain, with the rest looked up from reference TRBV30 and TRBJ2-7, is SQTIHQWPATLVQPVGSPLSLECTVEGTSNPNLYWYRQAAGRGLQLLFYSVGIGQISSEVPQNLSASRPQDRQFILSSKKLLLSDSGFYLCALRPGQTYEQYFGPGTRLTVT.

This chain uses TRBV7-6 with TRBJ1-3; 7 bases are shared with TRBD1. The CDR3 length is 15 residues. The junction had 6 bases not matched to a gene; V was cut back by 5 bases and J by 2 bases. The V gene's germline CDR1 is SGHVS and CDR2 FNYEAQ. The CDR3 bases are TGTGCCAGCAGCAAAAGTCAGGGGGCTGGAAACACCATATATTTT. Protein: CASSKSQGAGNTIYF.